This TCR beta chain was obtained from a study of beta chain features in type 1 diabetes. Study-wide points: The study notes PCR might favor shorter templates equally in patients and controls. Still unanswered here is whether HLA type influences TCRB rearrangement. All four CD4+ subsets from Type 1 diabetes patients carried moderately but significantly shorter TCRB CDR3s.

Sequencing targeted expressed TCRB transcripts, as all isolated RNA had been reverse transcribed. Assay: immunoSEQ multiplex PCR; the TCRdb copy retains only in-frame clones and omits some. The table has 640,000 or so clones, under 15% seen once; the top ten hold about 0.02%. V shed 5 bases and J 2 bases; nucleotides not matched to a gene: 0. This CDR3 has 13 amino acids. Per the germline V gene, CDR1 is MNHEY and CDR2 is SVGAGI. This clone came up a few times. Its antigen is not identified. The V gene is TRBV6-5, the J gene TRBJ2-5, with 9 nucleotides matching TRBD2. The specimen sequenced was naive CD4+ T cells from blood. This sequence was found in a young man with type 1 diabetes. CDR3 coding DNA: TGTGCCAGCAGTGGACTAGCGCAAGAGACCCAGTACTTC. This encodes CASSGLAQETQYF.